This TCR beta chain was recorded in a study of T cell responses to AZD1222 COVID-19 vaccine. Findings and limits, study-wide: Seropositive status at baseline applied to only six AZD1222 recipients. Receipt of two AZD1222 doses was followed by a rise in Spike-specific TCR breadth and depth. Repertoire collection took place solely once the T cell response had peaked.

The CDR3 totals 16 residues. This table comes from immunoSEQ multiplex PCR, and its TCRdb copy is limited to in-frame clones, with some not included. Of about 140,000 clones listed, about 90% are singletons. For this clone: Its antigen is as yet unknown.

This TCR derives from an adult who received the MenACWY meningococcal vaccine as a control. This material consisted of peripheral blood, taken 28 days after the second dose of the MenACWY control vaccine. This chain uses TRBV21-1 with TRBJ2-1. TRBV21-1 is flagged as a pseudogene. CDR3 sequence: CASSKWGIPYYNEQFF. As DNA, the CDR3 is TGTGCCAGCAGCAAATGGGGGATCCCCTACTACAATGAGCAGTTCTTC.